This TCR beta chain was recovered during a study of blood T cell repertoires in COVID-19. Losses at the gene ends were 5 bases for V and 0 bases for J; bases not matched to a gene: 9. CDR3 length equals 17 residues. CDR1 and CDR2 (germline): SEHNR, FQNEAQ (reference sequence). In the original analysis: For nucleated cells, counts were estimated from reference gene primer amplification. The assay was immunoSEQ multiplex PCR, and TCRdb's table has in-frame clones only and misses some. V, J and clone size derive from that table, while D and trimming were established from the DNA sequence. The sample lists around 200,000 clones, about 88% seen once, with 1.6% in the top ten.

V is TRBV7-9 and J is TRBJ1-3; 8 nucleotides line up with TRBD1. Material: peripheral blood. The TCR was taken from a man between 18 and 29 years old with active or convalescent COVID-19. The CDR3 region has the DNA TGTGCCAGCAGCACTAGAACAGGGGGACGCTCTGGAAACACCATATATTTT. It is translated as CASSTRTGGRSGNTIYF.